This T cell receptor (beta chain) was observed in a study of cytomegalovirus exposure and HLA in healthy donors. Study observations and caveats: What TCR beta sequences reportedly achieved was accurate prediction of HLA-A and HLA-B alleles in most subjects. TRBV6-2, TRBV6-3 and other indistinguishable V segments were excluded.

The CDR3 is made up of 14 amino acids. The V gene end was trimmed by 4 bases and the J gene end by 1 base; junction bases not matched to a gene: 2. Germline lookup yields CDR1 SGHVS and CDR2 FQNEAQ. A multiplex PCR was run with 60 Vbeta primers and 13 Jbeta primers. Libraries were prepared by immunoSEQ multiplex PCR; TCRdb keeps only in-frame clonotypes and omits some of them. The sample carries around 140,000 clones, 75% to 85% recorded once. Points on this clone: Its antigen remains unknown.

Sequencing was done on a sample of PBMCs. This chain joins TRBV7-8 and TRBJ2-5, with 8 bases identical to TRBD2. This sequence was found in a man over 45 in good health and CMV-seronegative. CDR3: CASSSLAAQETQYF. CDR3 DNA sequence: TGTGCCAGCAGCTCACTAGCGGCCCAAGAGACCCAGTACTTC. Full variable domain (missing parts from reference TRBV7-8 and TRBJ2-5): GAGVSQSPRYKVAKRGQDVALRCDPISGHVSLFWYQQALGQGPEFLTYFQNEAQLDKSGLPSDRFFAERPEGSVSTLKIQRTQQEDSAVYLCASSSLAAQETQYFGPGTRLLVL.